A single sample is the source of the 26 T cell receptor beta chains below, sequenced in a study of blood T cells in healthy people across ages. Then a second PCR, running roughly 7 to 11 cycles, was carried out with a sample-barcoded 5' primer and a J-beta primer mix. Using its own MiXCR run on the 5' RACE reads, TCRdb lists one record per CDR3 protein. The sample carries 1.5 million to 2 million distinct CDR3 sequences, approximately 40% recorded once. Sequenced sample: blood. Source of these receptors: a human donor in good health.

This rearrangement joins TRBV7-2 to TRBJ2-3; D not resolved. Germline V gene data show CDR1 as SGHTA and CDR2 as FQGNSA. The CDR3 is made up of 14 amino acids. The V and J ends lost 7 bases and 0 bases respectively, with 11 bases between them. The CDR3 nucleotides are TGTGCCAGCACCCGGAGAGATAGCACAGATACGCAGTATTTT. Its translation is CASTRRDSTDTQYF.

The chain carries TRBV10-3 and TRBJ1-1, with 10 bases identical to TRBD1. The CDR3 contains 15 residues. The V gene's germline CDR1 is ENHRY and CDR2 SYGVKD. The CDR3 loop is CAIRRTGGLHTEAFF. In DNA form, the CDR3 reads TGTGCAATCCGGCGGACAGGGGGTTTACACACTGAAGCTTTCTTT.

J is TRBJ2-3 and V is TRBV29-1; no reliable D call. V lost 4 bases and J lost 4, with 18 bases in between. Germline CDR1 is SQVTM and CDR2 is ANQGSEA. CDR3 size: 15 residues. The CDR3 protein is CSVVGRQVGSDTQYF. The CDR3 bases are TGCAGCGTTGTAGGGCGGCAGGTTGGTTCAGATACGCAGTATTTT.

V gene TRBV4-1 combines with J gene TRBJ2-1, with 9 bases identical to TRBD2. V lost 0 bases to trimming and J lost 3 bases; unmatched junction nucleotides: 6. The CDR3 runs to 17 residues. Germline V gene sequence: CDR1 MGHRA, CDR2 YSYEKL. The CDR3 region has the DNA TGCGCCAGCAGCCAAGAAACCGAGACTAGCGGCTACAATGAGCAGTTCTTC. This encodes CASSQETETSGYNEQFF.

V and J are TRBV6-5 and TRBJ2-1; a possible D gene is TRBD1 (5 bases). V lost 0 bases to trimming and J lost 12 bases, with 21 bases between them. This CDR3 region has 16 residues. CDR1 and CDR2 (germline): MNHEY, SVGAGI. CDR3 protein: CASSYSENTAYQGQFF. CDR3 DNA: TGTGCCAGCAGTTACTCGGAGAATACGGCCTACCAGGGGCAGTTCTTC.

This clonotype was counted only a few times. Just one base apart from a much larger clone, this may be a read error. V is TRBV14 and J is TRBJ2-3, with 11 bases aligning to TRBD2. CDR1 is SGHDN and CDR2 is FVKESK in the germline V gene. The CDR3 has 15 residues. With V trimmed by 4 bases and J by 7 bases, 7 bases remained unmatched. CDR3 sequence (DNA): TGTGCCAGCAGCCCGCTAGCGGGGGGCCGTCATACGCAGTATTTT. Its protein product is CASSPLAGGRHTQYF.

The chain recombines TRBV24-1 with TRBJ2-3, with 7 bases fitting TRBD1. The CDR3 loop spans 16 amino acids. Per germline, CDR1 KGHDR and CDR2 SFDVKD. J gave up 3 bases and V 4 bases, and 9 bases lay outside the gene matches. The CDR3 nucleotides are TGTGCCACCAGTGACCGGCGACAGGGTACAACAGATACGCAGTATTTT. Protein product: CATSDRRQGTTDTQYF.

This clonotype has more than one count but fewer than ten. CDR3 bases: TGTGCCAGCAGCCAAGATATGGCAGGGGTCAGTGAGCAGTTCTTC. This gives the protein CASSQDMAGVSEQFF. The chain couples TRBV4-2 to TRBJ2-1; D may be TRBD1 (6 bases). CDR1 is LGHNA, CDR2 YNFKEQ, per germline. The V end lost 0 bases, the J end lost 9 bases, and 15 bases lay between the germline ends. CDR3 length: 15 residues.

This chain uses TRBV7-3 with TRBJ2-3; possible D gene TRBD2, 7 bases. V was pared by 7 bases and J by 5 bases, with 16 bases between. Germline CDR1 reads SGHTA; CDR2 reads FQGTGA. This CDR3 is built from 14 residues. The CDR3 sequence is CASTLGGAGDTQYF. The CDR3 DNA sequence: TGTGCCAGCACTTTGGGGGGGGCGGGAGATACGCAGTATTTT.

In this sample, this clonotype turned up a few times. The chain links TRBV2 to TRBJ2-5, with TRBD2 as a possible D gene (7 bases). The length of the CDR3 is 14 residues. The V gene lost 3 bases and the J gene lost 5 bases, with 13 bases spanning the gap. CDR1 is SNHLY and CDR2 is FYNNEI in the germline V gene. In nucleotides, the CDR3 is TGTGCCAGCAGTGACCTAAGGGGGGGTGAGACCCAGTACTTC. This translates into CASSDLRGGETQYF.

As concerns this clonotype: With a much larger clone just one base away, this may be a read error. The V call is TRBV29-1, the J call TRBJ2-3, with D perhaps matching TRBD2 (6 bases). Per germline, CDR1 SQVTM and CDR2 ANQGSEA. The CDR3 loop spans 15 amino acids. CDR3 loop: CGVAEGPSSTDTQYF. CDR3 coding DNA: TGCGGCGTTGCGGAGGGGCCCTCTAGCACAGATACGCAGTATTTT.

V gene TRBV12-3 or TRBV12-4 combines with J gene TRBJ2-3; a possible D gene is TRBD2 (6 bases). The CDR3 length is 15 residues. V dropped 11 bases and J dropped 2 bases, with 20 bases sitting between them. The CDR3 coding sequence is TGTGCCTCCCTGGGGGGAGGAGTGAACACAGATACGCAGTATTTT. This codes for CASLGGGVNTDTQYF.

This clonotype was seen a few times. The chain employs TRBV6-6 and TRBJ2-5; D is uncertain. This CDR3 has 12 residues. CDR1 is MNHNY and CDR2 is SVGAGI in the germline V gene (reference sequence). The ends were cut back, 11 bases at V and 3 bases at J, with 13 bases in the middle. The CDR3 DNA reads TGTGCCTCAATGGGCAAGGAAGAGACCCAGTACTTC. Translating gives CASMGKEETQYF.

A note on this clonotype: A read error is likely, as this CDR3 ends without the conserved phenylalanine or tryptophan. The CDR3 DNA follows: TGTGCCAGCAGCCAGGGCAGGGAGGGCGAGCAGTACCTC. Translated: CASSQGREGEQYL. The V gene is TRBV7-6, the J gene TRBJ2-7, with 7 bases matching TRBD2. Germline V lookup: CDR1 SGHVS, CDR2 FNYEAQ. The junction had 7 bases not matched to a gene; V was cut back by 5 bases and J by 6 bases. CDR3 length: 13 residues.

This clonotype was counted a few times. The V and J genes are TRBV7-7 and TRBJ2-5, with D hard to call. Trimming shortened V by 2 bases and J by 5 bases, and 12 bases separated the two germline ends. In germline, CDR1 is SSHAT, CDR2 FNYEAQ (reference sequence). CDR3 length equals 14 residues. The chain's CDR3 is CASSLRLSHETQYF. The CDR3 nucleotides are TGTGCCAGCAGCTTAAGACTTTCCCACGAGACCCAGTACTTC. The variable domain in full, completed from reference TRBV7-7 and TRBJ2-5, reads GAGVSQSPRYKVTKRGQDVTLRCDPISSHATLYWYQQALGQGPEFLTYFNYEAQPDKSGLPSDRFSAERPEGSISTLTIQRTEQRDSAMYRCASSLRLSHETQYFGPGTRLLVL.

There are a few counts of this clonotype. The V and J genes are TRBV4-2 and TRBJ1-6, with D unclear. V shed 0 bases and J shed 11 bases, with 8 bases lying between them. Per germline, CDR1 LGHNA and CDR2 YNFKEQ. There are 13 residues in the CDR3. The CDR3 loop is CASSQEKHPPLHF. CDR3 nucleotides: TGTGCCAGCAGCCAAGAAAAACATCCACCCCTCCACTTT.

This clonotype has only one observation. V gene TRBV20-1 combines with J gene TRBJ2-3; D perhaps matches TRBD1 (6 bases). In germline, CDR1 is DFQATT, CDR2 SNEGSKA (reference sequence). The CDR3 runs to 15 residues. V was trimmed by 2 bases and J by 3 bases, leaving 15 bases between them. The CDR3 is CSARIGTLKTDTQYF. The CDR3 DNA reads TGCAGTGCTAGAATCGGGACACTCAAGACAGATACGCAGTATTTT.

Many counts were recorded for this clonotype. The chain combines TRBV5-1 with TRBJ1-5; D may be TRBD1 (5 bases). Germline lookup yields CDR1 SGHRS and CDR2 YFSETQ. The CDR3 runs to 15 residues. Trimming pared 0 bases from V and 6 bases from J, leaving 13 bases between. In DNA form, the CDR3 reads TGCGCCAGCAGCTTGGGAGAGCAGGGCAGTCAGCCCCAGCATTTT. Its protein is CASSLGEQGSQPQHF.

This clonotype was observed a few times. The chain combines TRBV2 with TRBJ2-3; D remains ambiguous. The CDR3 runs to 15 residues. The V gene lost 4 bases and the J gene lost 3 bases, with 14 bases spanning the gap. Germline V CDR1 and CDR2: SNHLY, FYNNEI. CDR3 coding DNA: TGTGCCAGCAGTGGGACCCTAGGATTTACAGATACGCAGTATTTT. Translated, it gives CASSGTLGFTDTQYF. The full variable domain, with the rest looked up from reference TRBV2 and TRBJ2-3, is EPEVTQTPSHQVTQMGQEVILRCVPISNHLYFYWYRQILGQKVEFLVSFYNNEISEKSEIFDDQFSVERPDGSNFTLKIRSTKLEDSAMYFCASSGTLGFTDTQYFGPGTRLTVL.

This chain uses TRBV27 with TRBJ1-4, with D uncertain. The V gene lost 3 bases and the J gene lost 1 base, with 9 bases spanning the gap. Germline V lookup: CDR1 MNHEY, CDR2 SMNVEV (reference sequence). The CDR3 consists of 15 residues. This CDR3 is CASSFYGGTNEKLFF. Here the CDR3 DNA reads TGTGCCAGCAGTTTCTACGGAGGAACTAATGAAAAACTGTTTTTT.

The rearrangement joins TRBV7-8 to TRBJ1-2, with D tentatively TRBD1 (5 bases). Germline V gene data show CDR1 as SGHVS and CDR2 as FQNEAQ. V was shortened by 3 bases and J by 4 bases, with 15 bases between the two germline ends. This CDR3 has 15 amino acids. The CDR3 is CASSFGGGLIYGYTF. DNA of the CDR3: TGTGCCAGCAGCTTCGGTGGGGGTTTAATCTATGGCTACACCTTC.

CDR3 DNA: TGCGCCAGCAGCTACACCACAGGGTCATACTACGAGCAGTACTTC. Translated: CASSYTTGSYYEQYF. The chain carries TRBV5-1 and TRBJ2-4; weak D call: TRBD1 (6 bases). The end of the DNA aligns better with TRBJ2-7, so the J call may be wrong. The CDR3 sequence is 15 residues long. Germline assignment: CDR1 SGHRS and CDR2 YFSETQ.

The genes are TRBV5-1 and TRBJ2-7, with D perhaps given as TRBD1 or TRBD2 (7 bases each). From germline, CDR1 is SGHRS and CDR2 YFSETQ. The V and J ends lost 6 bases and 7 bases respectively, with 20 bases between them. This CDR3 has 14 amino acids. The CDR3 sequence: CASTPGGQLLEQYF. DNA for the CDR3: TGCGCCAGCACCCCGGGGGGACAGCTGCTGGAGCAGTACTTC. The whole variable domain, remainder taken from reference TRBV5-1 and TRBJ2-7, is KAGVTQTPRYLIKTRGQQVTLSCSPISGHRSVSWYQQTPGQGLQFLFEYFSETQRNKGNFPGRFSGRQFSNSRSEMNVSTLELGDSALYLCASTPGGQLLEQYFGPGTRLTVT.

This clonotype has just one count. At one boundary the junction diverges from the germline segment, which might be a read error. The chain is built from TRBV6-6 and TRBJ1-2; 7 nucleotides align to TRBD1. Germline CDR1 and CDR2: MNHNY and SVGAGI (reference sequence). The CDR3 totals 13 residues. CDR3 residues: CTSKTGANYGYTF. The CDR3 DNA reads as TGTACCAGCAAAACAGGGGCTAACTATGGCTACACCTTC.

The chain couples TRBV29-1 to TRBJ2-1, with 8 bases lining up with TRBD2. The CDR3 contains 15 residues. V gave up 6 bases and J gave up 2 bases; unmatched junction bases: 9. Germline CDR1 is SQVTM and CDR2 is ANQGSEA. DNA for the CDR3: TGCAGCGTCCTAGAGGCGGGGGGTCCCTACAATGAGCAGTTCTTC. Translated: CSVLEAGGPYNEQFF.

The chain has TRBV12-3 or TRBV12-4 and TRBJ1-2; D is possibly TRBD1 (5 bases). This CDR3 contains 11 residues. Trimming shortened V by 3 bases and J by 10 bases, and 9 bases separated the two germline ends. Written as DNA, the CDR3 is TGTGCCAGCAGTTTGGCAGGGATCTACACCTTC. Its protein is CASSLAGIYTF.